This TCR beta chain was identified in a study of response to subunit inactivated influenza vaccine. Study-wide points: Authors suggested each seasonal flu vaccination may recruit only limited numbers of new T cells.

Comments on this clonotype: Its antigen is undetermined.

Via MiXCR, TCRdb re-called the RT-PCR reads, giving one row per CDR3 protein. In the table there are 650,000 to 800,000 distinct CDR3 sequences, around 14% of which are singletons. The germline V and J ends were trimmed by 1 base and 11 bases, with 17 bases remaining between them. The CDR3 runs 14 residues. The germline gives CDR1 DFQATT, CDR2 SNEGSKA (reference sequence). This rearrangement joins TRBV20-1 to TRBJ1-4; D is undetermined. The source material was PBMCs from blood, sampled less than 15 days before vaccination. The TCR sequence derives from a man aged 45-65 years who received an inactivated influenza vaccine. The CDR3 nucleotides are TGCAGTGCTAGAGTGAGGACCCGGGATTGGAAACTGTTTTTT. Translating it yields CSARVRTRDWKLFF.